A selection of T cell receptor beta chains follows, all from one sample in a study of somatic mutations in cytotoxic T cells in rheumatoid arthritis. Repertoires were generated with immunoSEQ multiplex PCR, while TCRdb's copy carries only in-frame clones and drops some. This table holds 20,000 or so clones, around 79% found once. The sequenced sample consisted of CD8+ T cells sorted from blood. Source of these receptors: a woman in her fifties or sixties in good health. Both conserved end residues are part of each CDR3. D genes are given only for firm matches. Clone size is not always given. Where it is, it says once, few, many or a class for expanded clones.

>.|.|TRBJ2-7|TRBV27
CASSLAVGAGYEQYF
TGTGCCAGCAGTTTAGCTGTGGGTGCCGGATACGAGCAGTACTTC
>.|.|TRBJ2-3|TRBV19
CASSPGRGGTDTQYF
TGTGCCAGTAGTCCAGGTCGGGGCGGCACAGATACGCAGTATTTT
>TRBD2|.|TRBJ2-3|TRBV4-2
CASRSRLAGSTDTQYF
TGTGCCAGCAGGTCTAGACTAGCGGGGAGCACAGATACGCAGTATTTT
>.|.|TRBJ2-7|TRBV6-1
CASSDAVPYEQYF
TGTGCCAGCAGTGATGCAGTTCCCTACGAGCAGTACTTC
>TRBD1|.|TRBJ2-7|TRBV5-4
CASSQIPGQGAHEQYF
TGTGCCAGCAGCCAAATACCGGGACAGGGGGCCCACGAGCAGTACTTC
>.|once|TRBJ2-7|TRBV14
CASSLAPRGEQYF
TGTGCCAGCAGCCTTGCTCCTAGAGGAGAGCAGTACTTC
>.|.|TRBJ2-7|TRBV23-1
CASRHNRTVYEQYF
TGCGCCAGCAGACACAACCGGACGGTGTACGAGCAGTACTTC
>.|.|TRBJ2-7|TRBV4-1
CASSQESRNSEQYF
TGCGCCAGCAGCCAAGAAAGCAGGAATTCCGAGCAGTACTTC
>.|.|TRBJ2-7|TRBV5-1
CASSLASSYEQYF
TGCGCCAGCAGCTTGGCCAGTTCCTACGAGCAGTACTTC
>.|once|TRBJ2-2|TRBV30
CACTGSTGELFF
TGTGCCTGCACAGGCAGCACCGGGGAGCTGTTTTTT
>.|.|TRBJ2-1|TRBV5-6
CASSLGGDEQFF
TGTGCCAGCAGCTTAGGAGGCGATGAGCAGTTCTTC